The 16 T cell receptor beta chains given below trace back to one sample, sequenced in a study of cytomegalovirus exposure and HLA in healthy donors. Primers: 60 Vbeta forward and 13 Jbeta reverse. Assay used: immunoSEQ multiplex PCR; TCRdb lists only in-frame clones, some missing. The repertoire holds about 87,000 clones, with around 68% as singletons. The specimen was PBMCs. The receptor source for this set is a man aged 30 to 39 in good health and CMV-seropositive.

The chain couples TRBV19 to TRBJ2-2; D not resolved. Per germline, CDR1 LNHDA and CDR2 SQIVND (reference sequence). CDR3 length: 15 residues. V was clipped by 3 bases and J by 4 bases, with 12 bases between them. The CDR3 DNA reads as TGTGCCAGTAGTATTACATCCTCCAGCACCGGGGAGCTGTTTTTT. Its protein product is CASSITSSSTGELFF.

The V gene is TRBV20-1, the J gene TRBJ1-4; D call uncertain. The CDR3 consists of 11 residues. V lost 2 bases and J 8 bases, leaving 6 bases between the germline ends. Germline CDR1 DFQATT, CDR2 SNEGSKA (reference sequence). In DNA form, the CDR3 reads TGCAGTGCTAGATTAAGCGAAAAACTGTTTTTT. It codes for CSARLSEKLFF.

The genes are TRBV5-1 and TRBJ1-1; 8 bases are a match to TRBD1. CDR1 SGHRS and CDR2 YFSETQ come from the germline V gene. V shed 4 bases and J 3 bases; nucleotides not matched to a gene: 11. The CDR3 length is 16 residues. CDR3 DNA sequence: TGCGCCAGCAGCCTGGACAGGGTAGGTTCGGACACTGAAGCTTTCTTT. This codes for CASSLDRVGSDTEAFF.

This chain uses TRBV5-4 with TRBJ1-1, with TRBD1 matching 9 bases. The V gene's germline CDR1 is SGHNT and CDR2 YYREEE (reference sequence). This CDR3 has 15 residues. J was trimmed by 5 bases and V by 4 bases; bases with no gene match: 9. CDR3 DNA: TGTGCCAGCAGCGGACCTTTGGGGACAGGGACTGAAGCTTTCTTT. This codes for CASSGPLGTGTEAFF.

This CDR3 reads CASRSTGETEAFF. Written as DNA, the CDR3 is TGCGCCAGCAGATCAACAGGGGAGACTGAAGCTTTCTTT. The rearrangement joins TRBV5-1 to TRBJ1-1, with 7 bases identical to TRBD1. This CDR3 is built from 13 residues. V was pared by 5 bases and J by 5 bases, with 6 bases of the junction left unmatched. Per germline, CDR1 SGHRS and CDR2 YFSETQ. The full variable domain, completed using reference TRBV5-1 and TRBJ1-1, is KAGVTQTPRYLIKTRGQQVTLSCSPISGHRSVSWYQQTPGQGLQFLFEYFSETQRNKGNFPGRFSGRQFSNSRSEMNVSTLELGDSALYLCASRSTGETEAFFGQGTRLTVV.

The chain links TRBV7-3 to TRBJ1-4; possible D gene TRBD1, 6 bases. V was pared by 5 bases and J by 8 bases, with 21 bases between. The CDR3 runs 16 residues. Germline V gives CDR1 SGHTA, CDR2 FQGTGA. The CDR3 DNA follows: TGTGCCAGCAGCAAAAATGAACAGGGAGCGCACGAAAAACTGTTTTTT. Translating it yields CASSKNEQGAHEKLFF.

The CDR3 here is CASSAGPNQPQHF. CDR3 sequence (DNA): TGTGCCAGCAGCGCAGGGCCAAATCAGCCCCAGCATTTT. The chain links TRBV9 to TRBJ1-5; tentative D call: TRBD1 (5 bases). The CDR3 extends over 13 amino acids. Looked up from germline, CDR1 is SGDLS and CDR2 is YYNGEE. V was trimmed by 3 bases and J by 4 bases, leaving 8 bases between them.

The chain is built from TRBV27 and TRBJ2-1; possibly TRBD2 for D (6 bases). The CDR3 spans 15 residues. The germline CDR1 and CDR2 sequences are MNHEY and SMNVEV (reference sequence). The ends were cut back, 2 bases at V and 4 bases at J, with 12 bases in the middle. CDR3 sequence reads: CASSLVGSVYNEQFF. The CDR3 nucleotides read TGTGCCAGCAGTTTAGTCGGGAGTGTTTACAATGAGCAGTTCTTC.

The genes are TRBV6-4 and TRBJ2-3; possible D gene TRBD2, 5 bases. In germline, CDR1 is MRHNA, CDR2 SNTAGT. This CDR3 has 16 amino acids. Trimming took 4 bases from V and 0 from J, leaving 14 bases between them. The CDR3 is CASSGSQRSSTDTQYF. The CDR3 nucleotides are TGTGCCAGCAGTGGCTCGCAGCGGTCTAGCACAGATACGCAGTATTTT.

The chain recombines TRBV5-4 with TRBJ2-6, with D possibly matching TRBD1 (6 bases). The V end was cut by 4 bases, the J end by 0 bases, with 14 bases between. CDR1 SGHNT and CDR2 YYREEE come from the germline V gene (reference sequence). The CDR3 has 17 amino acids. The DNA for the CDR3 is TGTGCCAGCAGCCCAACAGGGAAAACCTCTGGGGCCAACGTCCTGACTTTC. Amino acids: CASSPTGKTSGANVLTF. The entire variable domain, with the rest obtained from reference TRBV5-4 and TRBJ2-6, is as follows: ETGVTQSPTHLIKTRGQQVTLRCSSQSGHNTVSWYQQALGQGPQFIFQYYREEENGRGNFPPRFSGLQFPNYSSELNVNALELDDSALYLCASSPTGKTSGANVLTFGAGSRLTVL.

V gene TRBV19 combines with J gene TRBJ1-2; possible D gene TRBD1, 5 bases. This CDR3 has 14 amino acids. V lost 3 bases to trimming and J lost 0 bases, with 8 bases between them. Germline V gene data show CDR1 as LNHDA and CDR2 as SQIVND (reference sequence). The CDR3 DNA sequence: TGTGCCAGTAGTATTGCGGGGGCTAACTATGGCTACACCTTC. Protein product: CASSIAGANYGYTF.

The rearrangement uses TRBV6-5 and TRBJ1-5; 10 bases agree with TRBD1. The germline gives CDR1 MNHEY, CDR2 SVGAGI. The CDR3 spans 15 residues. Trimming took 6 bases from V and 5 from J; bases not matched to a gene: 7. CDR3 amino acids: CASSPDGQGDQPQHF. Here the CDR3 DNA reads TGTGCCAGCAGCCCGGATGGACAGGGGGATCAGCCCCAGCATTTT.

The chain couples TRBV29-1 to TRBJ2-7; the D gene is possibly TRBD2 (6 bases). This CDR3 is built from 15 residues. Trimming shortened V by 0 bases and J by 0 bases, and 12 bases separated the two germline ends. Germline CDR1 SQVTM, CDR2 ANQGSEA. In nucleotides, the CDR3 is TGCAGCGTTGAAGATCCCCGGGGGTCCTCCTACGAGCAGTACTTC. Translation gives CSVEDPRGSSYEQYF.

The chain employs TRBV6-6 and TRBJ1-5, with D possibly matching TRBD1 (5 bases). The CDR3 runs 13 residues. The germline V and J ends were trimmed by 6 bases and 7 bases, with 13 bases remaining between them. Germline values: CDR1 MNHNY, CDR2 SVGAGI (reference sequence). The CDR3 sequence: CASSPQGGQPQHF. For the CDR3, the DNA is TGTGCCAGCAGCCCTCAGGGTGGACAGCCCCAGCATTTT.

The chain links TRBV6-5 to TRBJ2-7; D may be TRBD1 (6 bases). The germline V and J ends were trimmed by 1 base and 4 bases, with 8 bases remaining between them. Germline V gives CDR1 MNHEY, CDR2 SVGAGI. The CDR3 sequence is 13 residues long. The CDR3 coding sequence is TGTGCCAGCAGTTACTTTAGGGGGTACGAGCAGTACTTC. Protein: CASSYFRGYEQYF.

The chain recombines TRBV29-1 with TRBJ1-1; a possible D gene is TRBD1 (6 bases). This CDR3 has 12 residues. The V and J ends lost 7 bases and 5 bases respectively, with 14 bases between them. Looked up from germline, CDR1 is SQVTM and CDR2 is ANQGSEA. The CDR3 spells CSGRQDRTEAFF. Written as DNA, the CDR3 is TGCAGCGGCCGACAGGATCGTACTGAAGCTTTCTTT. Full variable domain (rest looked up from reference TRBV29-1 and TRBJ1-1): SAVISQKPSRDICQRGTSLTIQCQVDSQVTMMFWYRQQPGQSLTLIATANQGSEATYESGFVIDKFPISRPNLTFSTLTVSNMSPEDSSIYLCSGRQDRTEAFFGQGTRLTVV.